This TCR beta chain was sequenced during a study of T and B cells in COVID-19 patients. As for the study in general: Blood was sampled from COVID-19 patients who were either actively infected or recovered. Study-level results: The recovered cohort had more than 2,000 exclusive TCR clusters, including 30 or so low generation probability clusters.

TRB was amplified from about 250-500 ng of blood genomic DNA. Germline CDR1 SGHDN, CDR2 FVKESK. This CDR3 region has 16 residues. V dropped 4 bases and J dropped 2 bases, with 18 bases sitting between them. BIOMED2 TRB-A/B primer pools were used in multiplex TRB PCR. TCRdb passed the multiplex PCR reads through MiXCR, listing each CDR3 protein once. The repertoire holds 9,000 to 13,000 distinct CDR3 sequences, with approximately 35% as singletons. With regard to this clonotype: Its target is not known.

Sequenced sample: blood. The V call is TRBV14, the J call TRBJ2-7, with D perhaps TRBD1 or TRBD2 (7 bases each). This TCR came from a human donor with active COVID-19. CDR3 DNA: TGTGCCAGCAGCCCACTGGGGAGGGGGCTAACCTACGAGCAGTACTTC. Its protein product is CASSPLGRGLTYEQYF.